These T cell receptor beta chains were read from a single sample in a study of T cells expressing NK-cell markers. TCRdb reprocessed the 5' RACE reads and stores each CDR3 protein as one record, lacking DNA. The listing records about 160,000 distinct CDR3 sequences. The sequenced sample consisted of blood T cells: a sorted CD56 or NKG2C T cell subset, CD4+ or CD8+ T cells, or bulk PBMC T cells (not recorded which). These receptors all stem from a man aged 18 to 69 in good health. Both conserved end residues are part of each CDR3.

v_call: TRBV5-1; j_call: TRBJ2-3; cdr3_aa: CASSLALAGGPRKDTQYF
v_call: TRBV5-6; j_call: TRBJ2-1; cdr3_aa: CASRRDSVLYNEQFF
v_call: TRBV9; j_call: TRBJ2-7; cdr3_aa: CASSVGAAGGAYEQYF
v_call: TRBV12-3/TRBV12-4; j_call: TRBJ1-1; cdr3_aa: CASQTGKGAEAFF
v_call: TRBV6-1; j_call: TRBJ1-1; cdr3_aa: CASKGQGLEAFF
v_call: TRBV2; j_call: TRBJ2-7; cdr3_aa: CASSSPGTGSGEQYF
v_call: TRBV7-9; j_call: TRBJ2-7; cdr3_aa: CASSLATSIFGKEQYF
v_call: TRBV5-1; j_call: TRBJ2-6; cdr3_aa: CASSLRVSSLSGANVLTF
v_call: TRBV29-1; j_call: TRBJ2-7; cdr3_aa: CSAEGDEYEQYF
v_call: TRBV20-1; j_call: TRBJ1-2; cdr3_aa: CSAIPGQGGSYGYTF
v_call: TRBV3-1; j_call: TRBJ2-7; cdr3_aa: CASSQDPAPPWYEQYF
v_call: TRBV4-1; j_call: TRBJ2-1; cdr3_aa: CASSQRGTGIVNEQFF
v_call: TRBV3-1; j_call: TRBJ2-7; cdr3_aa: CASSRGGINEQYF
v_call: TRBV7-9; j_call: TRBJ2-2; cdr3_aa: CASMGVTGELFF
v_call: TRBV23-1; j_call: TRBJ2-2; cdr3_aa: CASSHRRFANTGELFF
v_call: TRBV20-1; j_call: TRBJ1-6; cdr3_aa: CSAAGGWNSPLHF
v_call: TRBV7-2; j_call: TRBJ2-7; cdr3_aa: CASSLGLAGGHEQYF
v_call: TRBV7-3; j_call: TRBJ2-3; cdr3_aa: CASSFYGGTDTQYF
v_call: TRBV10-3; j_call: TRBJ2-7; cdr3_aa: CAISESINGREQYF
v_call: TRBV20-1; j_call: TRBJ2-3; cdr3_aa: CSARDVGGRLTDTQYF
v_call: TRBV5-6; j_call: TRBJ1-2; cdr3_aa: CASSFWGYDGYTF
v_call: TRBV4-1; j_call: TRBJ2-5; cdr3_aa: CASSQVGSGGAGETQYF